The rows below give T cell receptor beta chains drawn from one sample of a study of cytomegalovirus exposure and HLA in healthy donors. Using immunoSEQ multiplex PCR, the repertoire was profiled, and TCRdb retains in-frame clones only, with some absent. Here the sample spans about 160,000 clones, 68% being singletons. The sequencing sample was made of PBMCs. The receptors stem from a man aged 45-65 years in good health and CMV-seronegative. CDR3s include the opening cysteine and the closing phenylalanine or tryptophan. D genes are given only for firm matches. A clone size is listed for some rows: how often the clone was seen (once, few, many), or a class if it is expanded.

d_gene	abundance	j_gene	v_gene	CDR3aa	CDR3nt
.	.	TRBJ1-2	TRBV5-4	CASSPYRANYGYTF	TGTGCCAGCAGTCCTTACAGGGCTAACTATGGCTACACCTTC
TRBD1	.	TRBJ1-1	TRBV19	CASSISGWDRGYTEAFF	TGTGCCAGTAGTATCAGTGGGTGGGACAGGGGATATACTGAAGCTTTCTTT
TRBD1	.	TRBJ1-1	TRBV6-6	CASSLDRGNTEAFF	TGTGCCAGCAGTTTGGACAGGGGGAACACTGAAGCTTTCTTT
TRBD2	.	TRBJ2-4	TRBV27	CASSLARSGGENIQYF	TGTGCCAGCAGTTTAGCCCGTAGCGGGGGGGAAAACATTCAGTACTTC
TRBD2	.	TRBJ2-3	TRBV7-2	CASSLRLAASTDTQYF	TGTGCCAGCAGCTTACGACTAGCGGCTAGCACAGATACGCAGTATTTT
TRBD1	.	TRBJ2-5	TRBV19	CASRGQGASETQYF	TGTGCCAGTAGGGGACAGGGGGCTTCAGAGACCCAGTACTTC
TRBD1	.	TRBJ2-5	TRBV5-1	CASSLYGTGRETQYF	TGCGCCAGCAGCCTATACGGGACAGGGAGAGAGACCCAGTACTTC
.	.	TRBJ2-1	TRBV4-2	CASSQERNEQFF	TGTGCCAGCAGCCAAGAGAGGAATGAGCAGTTCTTC
.	.	TRBJ2-3	TRBV10-1	CASSGLDTDTQYF	TGCGCCAGCTCAGGGCTGGACACAGATACGCAGTATTTT
TRBD1	.	TRBJ1-1	TRBV6-5	CASSSWTGQKNTEAFF	TGTGCCAGCAGTTCGTGGACAGGGCAAAAGAACACTGAAGCTTTCTTT
.	.	TRBJ1-1	TRBV9	CASSPRGGGNTEAFF	TGTGCCAGCAGCCCTAGGGGAGGGGGAAACACTGAAGCTTTCTTT
.	.	TRBJ2-2	TRBV7-6	CACSYNGANTGELFF	TGTGCCTGCAGCTACAACGGGGCGAACACCGGGGAGCTGTTTTTT
.	.	TRBJ1-1	TRBV5-1	CASSWAGLNTEAFF	TGCGCCAGCAGCTGGGCAGGGCTGAACACTGAAGCTTTCTTT
.	.	TRBJ2-3	TRBV7-8	CASSLTQFTGTQYF	TGTGCCAGCAGCTTAACCCAGTTCACAGGTACGCAGTATTTT
.	few	TRBJ1-2	TRBV7-2	CASRSTGNYGYTF	TGTGCCAGCAGATCCACAGGGAACTATGGCTACACCTTC
.	once	TRBJ1-1	TRBV11-2	CASSPQVTPEAFF	TGTGCCAGCAGCCCACAGGTAACTCCTGAAGCTTTCTTT
.	once	TRBJ1-6	TRBV7-9	CASSLRQENSPLHF	TGTGCCAGCAGCTTAAGACAGGAGAATTCACCCCTCCACTTT
TRBD2	.	TRBJ2-7	TRBV7-2	CASSLGGTSGYEQYF	TGTGCCAGCAGCTTAGGAGGGACTAGCGGCTACGAGCAGTACTTC
TRBD1	.	TRBJ2-2	TRBV5-1	CASSPTGTGNTGELFF	TGCGCCAGCAGCCCTACCGGGACAGGGAACACCGGGGAGCTGTTTTTT
.	many	TRBJ1-1	TRBV4-1	CASSQDWLRTRVGNTEAFF	TGCGCCAGCAGCCAAGATTGGTTAAGGACCAGGGTTGGAAACACTGAAGCTTTCTTT
.	.	TRBJ2-7	TRBV4-1	CASSQDMAVPSYEQYF	TGCGCCAGCAGCCAAGATATGGCAGTTCCATCCTACGAGCAGTACTTC
TRBD1	.	TRBJ2-4	TRBV6-5	CASSWDRGMNIQYF	TGTGCCAGCAGTTGGGACAGGGGGATGAACATTCAGTACTTC
TRBD2	.	TRBJ2-7	TRBV15	CATSREPGLVAEQYF	TGTGCCACCAGCAGAGAACCGGGACTAGTCGCCGAGCAGTACTTC
.	.	TRBJ2-2	TRBV4-3	CASSQPYGTGELFF	TGCGCCAGCAGCCAGCCATACGGTACCGGGGAGCTGTTTTTT
TRBD1	.	TRBJ2-7	TRBV11-2	CASSSRTGVSSYEQYF	TGTGCCAGCAGCTCACGGACAGGGGTTAGCTCCTACGAGCAGTACTTC
.	once	TRBJ1-2	TRBV19	CASSMQRENYGYTF	TGTGCCAGTAGTATGCAACGGGAAAACTATGGCTACACCTTC
TRBD1	.	TRBJ2-1	TRBV11-2	CASSLAPPRDRGSNEQFF	TGTGCCAGCAGCTTAGCGCCCCCAAGGGACAGGGGGTCCAATGAGCAGTTCTTC
.	once	TRBJ2-5	TRBV7-9	CASSLRVGEEETQYF	TGTGCCAGCAGCTTAAGGGTGGGGGAGGAAGAGACCCAGTACTTC
.	once	TRBJ1-2	TRBV18	CASSRRVEDYGYTF	TGTGCCAGCTCACGGCGGGTGGAGGACTATGGCTACACCTTC
TRBD1	.	TRBJ1-4	TRBV28	CASQQGSEEKLFF	TGTGCCAGCCAACAGGGGTCTGAAGAAAAACTGTTTTTT
TRBD1	.	TRBJ1-1	TRBV11-3	CASSPTGVSTEAFF	TGTGCCAGCAGCCCTACAGGGGTGAGCACTGAAGCTTTCTTT
TRBD1	few	TRBJ1-5	TRBV28	CASRSGTGTISPQHF	TGTGCCAGCAGATCCGGGACAGGGACAATCAGCCCCCAGCATTTT
TRBD1	.	TRBJ2-1	TRBV4-2	CASSQDNRQGYNEQFF	TGTGCCAGCAGCCAAGACAACCGACAGGGCTACAATGAGCAGTTCTTC
TRBD2	few	TRBJ2-5	TRBV6-5	CASTRTSGPKETQYF	TGTGCCAGCACCCGGACTAGCGGGCCCAAAGAGACCCAGTACTTC
.	few	TRBJ2-1	TRBV5-3	CARSSRTNNEQFF	TGTGCCAGAAGTTCGCGAACGAATAATGAGCAGTTCTTC
.	.	TRBJ1-4	TRBV28	CASRPGGGWEKLFF	TGTGCCAGCAGACCTGGGGGGGGCTGGGAAAAACTGTTTTTT
.	.	TRBJ1-4	TRBV18	CASSPNRGEKLFF	TGTGCCAGCTCACCAAATCGGGGTGAAAAACTGTTTTTT
TRBD1	.	TRBJ2-3	TRBV5-4	CATFRGQATDTQYF	TGTGCCACCTTCCGGGGACAGGCCACAGATACGCAGTATTTT
.	.	TRBJ2-2	TRBV6-5	CASSYQAGWGGELFF	TGTGCCAGCAGTTACCAGGCAGGGTGGGGCGGGGAGCTGTTTTTT
.	.	TRBJ1-1	TRBV29-1	CSVAHGNTEAFF	TGCAGCGTTGCCCACGGGAACACTGAAGCTTTCTTT
TRBD1	.	TRBJ1-4	TRBV15	CATSRDQGQGGTNEKLFF	TGTGCCACCAGCAGAGATCAGGGACAGGGTGGAACTAATGAAAAACTGTTTTTT
TRBD1	once	TRBJ1-5	TRBV6-5	CASSSTGRQPQHF	TGTGCCAGCAGTTCGACAGGGAGACAGCCCCAGCATTTT
TRBD1	.	TRBJ2-3	TRBV27	CASSLSIRGQRGTDTQYF	TGTGCCAGCAGTTTATCGATAAGGGGGCAAAGGGGCACAGATACGCAGTATTTT
TRBD2	.	TRBJ2-4	TRBV6-4	CASSPRTSGGAGWAKNIQYF	TGTGCCAGCAGTCCCCGGACTAGCGGGGGGGCCGGGTGGGCCAAAAACATTCAGTACTTC
.	.	TRBJ1-1	TRBV10-3	CAISDGQRRGTEAFF	TGTGCCATCAGTGACGGACAGAGAAGAGGGACTGAAGCTTTCTTT
.	few	TRBJ1-2	TRBV28	CASRGSVDNAAEAF	TGTGCCAGCAGAGGTTCGGTGGACAATGCAGCAGAGGCCTTC
.	.	TRBJ2-5	TRBV7-6	CASSSSGGAPQETQYF	TGTGCCAGCAGCTCCTCTGGCGGGGCCCCCCAAGAGACCCAGTACTTC
TRBD1	.	TRBJ1-1	TRBV7-9	CASSFGQGATEAFF	TGTGCCAGCAGCTTCGGACAGGGGGCCACTGAAGCTTTCTTT